The sequence of this T cell receptor beta chain was determined in a study of blood T cell repertoires in COVID-19. About the research overall: The United States, Italy and Spain were the sources of the acute and convalescent COVID-19 samples. The analysed material was cDNA or gDNA that came from T cells, B-cell-depleted T cells, or PBMCs.

This CDR3 region has 16 residues. In germline, CDR1 is SGHVS, CDR2 FNYEAQ. Unmatched junction bases numbered 9, after V lost 4 bases and J lost 4 bases. Sequencing was performed with immunoSEQ multiplex PCR; in TCRdb, only in-frame clones are kept and a portion is missing. The repertoire has about 120,000 clones, 75% to 80% of them found once; the top ten carry 7.9%. Sequenced: peripheral blood. The V gene is TRBV7-6, the J gene TRBJ2-7, with TRBD2 matching over 11 bases. The sequence derives from a human donor in a cohort sampled during active COVID-19. CDR3 loop: CASSSPGLAENYEQYF. The CDR3 nucleotides read TGTGCCAGCAGCTCTCCGGGACTAGCGGAAAATTACGAGCAGTACTTC. The whole variable domain, filled in from reference TRBV7-6 and TRBJ2-7, reads GAGVSQSPRYKVTKRGQDVALRCDPISGHVSLYWYRQALGQGPEFLTYFNYEAQQDKSGLPNDRFSAERPEGSISTLTIQRTEQRDSAMYRCASSSPGLAENYEQYFGPGTRLTVT.